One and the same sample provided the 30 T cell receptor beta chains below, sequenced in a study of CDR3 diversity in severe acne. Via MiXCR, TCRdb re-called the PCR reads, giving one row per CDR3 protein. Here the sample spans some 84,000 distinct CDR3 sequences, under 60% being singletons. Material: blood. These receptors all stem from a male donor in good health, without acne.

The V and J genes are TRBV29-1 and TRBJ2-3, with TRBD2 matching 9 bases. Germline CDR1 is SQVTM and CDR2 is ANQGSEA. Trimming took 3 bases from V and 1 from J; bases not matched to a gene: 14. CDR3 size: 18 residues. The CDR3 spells CSVEASGIFRGGTDTQYF. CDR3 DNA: TGCAGCGTTGAGGCTAGCGGGATCTTTAGGGGAGGCACAGATACGCAGTATTTT.

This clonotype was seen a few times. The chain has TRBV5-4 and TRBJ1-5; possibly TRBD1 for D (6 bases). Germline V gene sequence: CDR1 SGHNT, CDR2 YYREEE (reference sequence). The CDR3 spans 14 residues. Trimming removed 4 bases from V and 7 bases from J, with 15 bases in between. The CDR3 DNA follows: TGTGCCAGCAGCGGTACAGGGTTCAGGCAGCCCCAGCATTTT. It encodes CASSGTGFRQPQHF.

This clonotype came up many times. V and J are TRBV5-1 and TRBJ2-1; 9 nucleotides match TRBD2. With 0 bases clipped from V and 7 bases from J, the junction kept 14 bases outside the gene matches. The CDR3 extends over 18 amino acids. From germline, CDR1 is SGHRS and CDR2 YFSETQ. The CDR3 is CASSLGDSAGGQKNEQFF. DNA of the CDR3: TGCGCCAGCAGCTTGGGGGATTCGGCGGGAGGGCAAAAAAATGAGCAGTTCTTC.

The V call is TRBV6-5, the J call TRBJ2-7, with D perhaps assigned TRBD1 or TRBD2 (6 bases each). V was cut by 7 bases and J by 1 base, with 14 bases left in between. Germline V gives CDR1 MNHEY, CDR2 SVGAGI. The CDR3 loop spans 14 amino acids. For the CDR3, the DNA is TGTGCCAGCACCAGGGGAGGCGGGTCCTACGAGCAGTACTTC. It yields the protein CASTRGGGSYEQYF.

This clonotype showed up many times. Written as DNA, the CDR3 is TGTGCCAGCAGTCCCGGGATGCCGAGCGTCGGTGAAGCTTTCTTT. Amino acids: CASSPGMPSVGEAFF. The chain employs TRBV2 and TRBJ1-1; D call uncertain. V was clipped by 5 bases and J by 7 bases, with 20 bases between them. Germline loops: CDR1 SNHLY, CDR2 FYNNEI. CDR3 size: 15 residues.

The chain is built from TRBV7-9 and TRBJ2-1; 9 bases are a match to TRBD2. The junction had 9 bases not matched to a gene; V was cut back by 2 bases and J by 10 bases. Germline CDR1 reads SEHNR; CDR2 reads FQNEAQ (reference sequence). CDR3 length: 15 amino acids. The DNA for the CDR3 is TGTGCCAGCAGCTTATTAGCGGGAGCGGTAGGGGAGCAGTTCTTC. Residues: CASSLLAGAVGEQFF. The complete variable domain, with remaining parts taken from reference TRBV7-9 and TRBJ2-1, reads DTGVSQNPRHKITKRGQNVTFRCDPISEHNRLYWYRQTLGQGPEFLTYFQNEAQLEKSRLLSDRFSAERPKGSFSTLEIQRTEQGDSAMYLCASSLLAGAVGEQFFGPGTRLTVL.

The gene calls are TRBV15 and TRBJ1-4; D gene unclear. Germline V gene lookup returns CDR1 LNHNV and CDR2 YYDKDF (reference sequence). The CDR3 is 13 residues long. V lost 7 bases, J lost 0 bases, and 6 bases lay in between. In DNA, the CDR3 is TGTGCCACCAAATATCCAACTAATGAAAAACTGTTTTTT. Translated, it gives CATKYPTNEKLFF.

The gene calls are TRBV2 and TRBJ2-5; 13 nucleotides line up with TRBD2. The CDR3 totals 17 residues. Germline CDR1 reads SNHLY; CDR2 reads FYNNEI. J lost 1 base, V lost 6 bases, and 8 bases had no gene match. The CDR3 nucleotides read TGTGCCAGCAGCCCCGGGACTAGCGGGGACCCCCAAGAGACCCAGTACTTC. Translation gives CASSPGTSGDPQETQYF.

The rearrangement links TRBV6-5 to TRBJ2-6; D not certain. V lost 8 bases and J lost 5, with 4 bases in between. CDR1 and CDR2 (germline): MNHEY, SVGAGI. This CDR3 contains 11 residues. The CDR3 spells CASVWANVLTF. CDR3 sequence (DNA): TGTGCCAGCGTTTGGGCCAACGTCCTGACTTTC.

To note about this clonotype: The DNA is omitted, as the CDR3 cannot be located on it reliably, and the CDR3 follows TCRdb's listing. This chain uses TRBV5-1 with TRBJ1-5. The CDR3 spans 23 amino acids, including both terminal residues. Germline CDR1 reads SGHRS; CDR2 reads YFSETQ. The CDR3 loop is CASSYGTSNEQFFGPGFRQPQHF.

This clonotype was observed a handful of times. CDR3 amino acids: CASSFGDRAQETQYF. CDR3 nucleotide sequence: TGTGCCAGCAGCTTTGGGGACAGGGCCCAAGAGACCCAGTACTTC. This chain connects TRBV5-6 to TRBJ2-5, with 9 bases aligning to TRBD1. V gave up 2 bases and J gave up 1 base; unmatched junction bases: 3. Per the germline V gene, CDR1 is SGHDT and CDR2 is YYEEEE. The CDR3 sequence is 15 residues long.

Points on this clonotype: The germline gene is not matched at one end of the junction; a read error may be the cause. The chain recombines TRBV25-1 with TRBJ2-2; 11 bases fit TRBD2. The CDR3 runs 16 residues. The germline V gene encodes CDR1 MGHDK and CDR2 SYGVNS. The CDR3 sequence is CAGSEFTSGSVGELFF. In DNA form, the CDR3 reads TGTGCCGGCAGTGAATTTACTAGCGGGAGTGTCGGGGAGCTGTTTTTT.

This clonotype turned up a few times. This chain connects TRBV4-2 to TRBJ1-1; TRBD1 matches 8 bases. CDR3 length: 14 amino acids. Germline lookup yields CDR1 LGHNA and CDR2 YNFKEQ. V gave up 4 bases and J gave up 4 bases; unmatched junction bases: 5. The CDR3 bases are TGTGCCAGCAGCCTGAGTCAGGGGGCCACTGAAGCTTTCTTT. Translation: CASSLSQGATEAFF.

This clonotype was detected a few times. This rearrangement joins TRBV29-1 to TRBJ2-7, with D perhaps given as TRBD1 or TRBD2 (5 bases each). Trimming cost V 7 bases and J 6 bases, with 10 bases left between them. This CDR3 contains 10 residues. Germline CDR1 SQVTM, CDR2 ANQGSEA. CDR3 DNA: TGCAGCGGGTCGAGGGGCGAGCAGTACTTC. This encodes CSGSRGEQYF.

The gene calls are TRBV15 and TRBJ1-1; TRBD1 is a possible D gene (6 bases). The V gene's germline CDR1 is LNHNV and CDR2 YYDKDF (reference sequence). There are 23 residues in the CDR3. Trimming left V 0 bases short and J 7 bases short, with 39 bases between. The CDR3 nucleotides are TGTGCCACCAGCAGAGATGCTCAAACAGGTGGCTACACCTTCAGGGGTAGGACTCATGAAGCTTTCTTT. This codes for CATSRDAQTGGYTFRGRTHEAFF.

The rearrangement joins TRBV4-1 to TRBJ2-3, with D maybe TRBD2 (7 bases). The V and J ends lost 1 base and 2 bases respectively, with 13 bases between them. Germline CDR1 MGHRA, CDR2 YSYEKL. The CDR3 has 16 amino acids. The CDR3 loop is CASSQGGGGPTDTQYF. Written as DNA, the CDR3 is TGCGCCAGCAGCCAAGGTGGGGGGGGGCCCACAGATACGCAGTATTTT.

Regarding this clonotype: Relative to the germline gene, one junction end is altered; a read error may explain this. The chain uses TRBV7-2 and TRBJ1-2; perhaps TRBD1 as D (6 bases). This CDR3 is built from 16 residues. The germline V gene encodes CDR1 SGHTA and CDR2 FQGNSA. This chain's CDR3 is CAGSSLGGGRDYGYPF. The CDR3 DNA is TGTGCCGGCAGCTCCTTGGGGGGGGGGCGCGACTATGGCTACCCCTTC. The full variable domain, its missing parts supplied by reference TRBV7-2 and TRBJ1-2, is GAGVSQSPSNKVTEKGKDVELRCDPISGHTALYWYRQSLGQGLEFLIYFQGNSAPDKSGLPSDRFSAERTGGSVSTLTIQRTQQEDSAVYLCAGSSLGGGRDYGYPFGSGTRLTVV.

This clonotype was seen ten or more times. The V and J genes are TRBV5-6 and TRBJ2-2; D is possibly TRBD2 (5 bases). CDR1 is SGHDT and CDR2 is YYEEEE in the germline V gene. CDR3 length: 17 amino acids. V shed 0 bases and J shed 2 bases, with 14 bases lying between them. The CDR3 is CASSLGPGLANTGELFF. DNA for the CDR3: TGTGCCAGCAGCTTGGGGCCGGGCCTAGCAAACACCGGGGAGCTGTTTTTT.

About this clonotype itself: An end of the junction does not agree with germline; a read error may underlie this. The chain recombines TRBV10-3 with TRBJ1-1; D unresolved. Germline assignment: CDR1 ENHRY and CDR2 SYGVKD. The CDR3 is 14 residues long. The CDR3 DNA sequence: TGTGCCACCAGTGACACTACCGCGAACACTGAAGCTTTCTTT. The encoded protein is CATSDTTANTEAFF.

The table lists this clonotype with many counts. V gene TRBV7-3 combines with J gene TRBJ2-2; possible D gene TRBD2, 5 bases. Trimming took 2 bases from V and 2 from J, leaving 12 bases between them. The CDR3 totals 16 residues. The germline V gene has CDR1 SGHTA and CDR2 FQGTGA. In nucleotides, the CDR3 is TGTGCCAGCAGCTTATTCAGCGGTCCAAACACCGGGGAGCTGTTTTTT. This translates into CASSLFSGPNTGELFF.

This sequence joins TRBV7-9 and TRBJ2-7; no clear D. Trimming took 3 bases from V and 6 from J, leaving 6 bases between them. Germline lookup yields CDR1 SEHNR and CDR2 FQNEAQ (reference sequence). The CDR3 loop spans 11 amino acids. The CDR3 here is CASSFGPEQYF. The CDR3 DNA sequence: TGTGCCAGCAGCTTCGGGCCCGAGCAGTACTTC.

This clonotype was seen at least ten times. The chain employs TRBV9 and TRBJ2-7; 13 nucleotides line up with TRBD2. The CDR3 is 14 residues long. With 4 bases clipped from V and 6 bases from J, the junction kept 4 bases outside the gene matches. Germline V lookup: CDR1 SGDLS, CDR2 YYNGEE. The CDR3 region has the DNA TGTGCCAGCAGCCCCACTAGCGGGGGGGGCGAGCAGTACTTC. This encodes CASSPTSGGGEQYF.

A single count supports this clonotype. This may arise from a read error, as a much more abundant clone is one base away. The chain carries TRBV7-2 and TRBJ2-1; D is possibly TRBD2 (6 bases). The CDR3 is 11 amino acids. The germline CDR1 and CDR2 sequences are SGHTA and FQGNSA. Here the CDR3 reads CSVGGTYEQFF. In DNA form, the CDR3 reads TGCAGCGTTGGGGGGACCTACGAGCAGTTCTTC.

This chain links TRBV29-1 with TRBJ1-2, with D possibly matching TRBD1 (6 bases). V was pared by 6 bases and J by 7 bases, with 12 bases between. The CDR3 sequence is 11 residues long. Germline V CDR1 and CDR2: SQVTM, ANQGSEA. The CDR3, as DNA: TGCAGCGTGGCGGGGACACTTGGCTACACCTTC. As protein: CSVAGTLGYTF.

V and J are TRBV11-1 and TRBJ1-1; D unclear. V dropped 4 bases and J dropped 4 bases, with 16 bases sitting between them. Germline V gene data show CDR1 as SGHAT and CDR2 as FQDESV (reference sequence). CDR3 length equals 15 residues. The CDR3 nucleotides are TGTGCCAGCAGCTCCCAGTCGGTATTGGGCACTGAAGCTTTCTTT. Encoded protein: CASSSQSVLGTEAFF. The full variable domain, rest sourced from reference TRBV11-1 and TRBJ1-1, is EAEVAQSPRYKITEKSQAVAFWCDPISGHATLYWYRQILGQGPELLVQFQDESVVDDSQLPKDRFSAERLKGVDSTLKIQPAELGDSAMYLCASSSQSVLGTEAFFGQGTRLTVV.

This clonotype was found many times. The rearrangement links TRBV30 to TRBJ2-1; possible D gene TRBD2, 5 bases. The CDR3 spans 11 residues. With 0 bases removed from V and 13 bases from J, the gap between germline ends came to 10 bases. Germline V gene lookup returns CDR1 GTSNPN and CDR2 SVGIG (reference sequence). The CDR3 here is CAWSVKGAQFF. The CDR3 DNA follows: TGTGCCTGGAGTGTGAAGGGAGCCCAGTTCTTC.

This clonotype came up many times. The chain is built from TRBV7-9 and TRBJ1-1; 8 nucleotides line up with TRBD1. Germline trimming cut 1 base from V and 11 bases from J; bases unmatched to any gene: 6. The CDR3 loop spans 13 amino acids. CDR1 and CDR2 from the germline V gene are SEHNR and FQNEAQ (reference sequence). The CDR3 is CASSLVTGATAFF. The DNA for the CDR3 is TGTGCCAGCAGCTTAGTGACAGGGGCGACGGCTTTCTTT.

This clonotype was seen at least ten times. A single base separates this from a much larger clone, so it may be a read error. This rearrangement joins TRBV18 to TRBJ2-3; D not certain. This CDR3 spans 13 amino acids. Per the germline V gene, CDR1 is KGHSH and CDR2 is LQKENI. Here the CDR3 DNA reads TGTGCCAGCTCACTCTCACCCACAGATACGCGGTATTTT. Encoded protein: CASSLSPTDTRYF.

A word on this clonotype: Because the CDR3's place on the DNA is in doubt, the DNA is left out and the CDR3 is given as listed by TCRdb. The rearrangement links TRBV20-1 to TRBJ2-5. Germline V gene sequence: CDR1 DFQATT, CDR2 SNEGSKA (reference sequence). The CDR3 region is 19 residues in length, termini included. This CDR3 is CSARGGNEKLFFGSGTQYF.

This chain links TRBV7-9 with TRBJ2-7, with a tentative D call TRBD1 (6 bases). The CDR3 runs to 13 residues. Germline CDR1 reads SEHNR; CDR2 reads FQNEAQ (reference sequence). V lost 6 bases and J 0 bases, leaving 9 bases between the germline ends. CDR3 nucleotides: TGTGCCAGCAGTACAGGGAGCTCCTACGAGCAGTACTTC. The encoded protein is CASSTGSSYEQYF.